Listed below are T cell receptor beta chains from one sample, sequenced in a study of blood T cell repertoires in COVID-19. Data came from immunoSEQ multiplex PCR; TCRdb stores just in-frame clones and leaves some out. This sample has fewer than 350,000 clones, with approximately 90% found just once. Sequencing was done on a sample of PBMCs or T cells enriched from blood (not recorded which). Source of these receptors: a woman aged 40 to 49 who had recovered from COVID-19. Both conserved end residues are part of each CDR3. D genes are given only for firm matches. The listing skips clone size in some rows; elsewhere it reads once, few, many or a size class.

>TRBV3-1/TRBV3-2|TRBJ2-3|NA|TRBD2
TGTGCCAGCAGCCCCCTAGCGGGAGTCACAGATACGCAGTATTTT
CASSPLAGVTDTQYF
>TRBV28|TRBJ2-7|NA|TRBD2
TGTGCCAGCAGTGAAGCTAGCGGCTCTCCCTACGAGCAGTACTTC
CASSEASGSPYEQYF
>TRBV6-2/TRBV6-3|TRBJ2-3|few|NA
TGTGCCAGCAGTTTGCGGCGAGATACGCAGTATTTT
CASSLRRDTQYF
>TRBV19|TRBJ2-3|few|TRBD2
TGTGCCAGTAGACAGCGGGAGCCCACAGATACGCAGTATTTT
CASRQREPTDTQYF
>TRBV7-2|TRBJ2-5|NA|NA
TGTGCCAGCAGCCTTTCCCGCACTGCACAAGAGACCCAGTACTTC
CASSLSRTAQETQYF
>TRBV19|TRBJ1-5|NA|TRBD1
TGTGCCAGTAGTACAAACCCTACTCAGGGGGCAGGCAATCAGCCCCAGCATTTT
CASSTNPTQGAGNQPQHF
>TRBV6-2/TRBV6-3|TRBJ1-2|NA|NA
TGTGCCAGCAGTTACTTGTGGAGGAGTTCTGTGACGCGTGGCTACACCTTC
CASSYLWRSSVTRGYTF
>TRBV11-3|TRBJ2-7|once|NA
TGTGCCAGCAGCCAGGGCCCTATAGGAGAGCAGTACTTC
CASSQGPIGEQYF
>TRBV19|TRBJ1-5|NA|NA
TGTGCCAGTTCAGTGGGACACCAGAATCAGCCCCAGCATTTT
CASSVGHQNQPQHF
>TRBV19|TRBJ1-1|once|NA
TGTGCCAGTAGTAGAGACCGGGAGAACACTGAAGCTTTCTTT
CASSRDRENTEAFF
>TRBV5-1|TRBJ2-1|few|NA
TGCGCCAGCAGCTTGGACTCGGGTACCTACAATGAGCAGTTCTTC
CASSLDSGTYNEQFF
>TRBV27|TRBJ2-5|NA|NA
TGTGCCAGCCTACACAGGGAAACCCAAGAGACCCAGTACTTC
CASLHRETQETQYF
>TRBV24-1|TRBJ2-7|NA|TRBD1
TGTGCCAGTCACCTCGTCCACAGGGGATCCTACGAGCAGTACTTC
CASHLVHRGSYEQYF
>TRBV7-2|TRBJ2-7|once|TRBD2
TGTGCCAGCAGCTTGGGGCCCGGGAGGGCCGATTACGAGCAGTACTTC
CASSLGPGRADYEQYF
>TRBV9|TRBJ1-1|few|NA
TGTGCCAGCAGTCTACAGGGGAACACTGAAGCTTTCTTT
CASSLQGNTEAFF
>TRBV2|TRBJ1-5|NA|TRBD1
TGTGCCAGCAGAATGGACAGGGGAGACAATCAGCCCCAGCATTTT
CASRMDRGDNQPQHF
>TRBV30|TRBJ1-2|NA|NA
TGTGCCTGGAGTGTACTCCTCTATGGCTACACCTTC
CAWSVLLYGYTF
>TRBV9|TRBJ2-1|NA|NA
TGTGCCAGCAGCTTCAGAGAGGAGGTAAATGAGCAGTTCTTC
CASSFREEVNEQFF